The rows below give T cell receptor beta chains drawn from one sample of a study of CD8+ T cells in alopecia areata. Repertoires were generated with immunoSEQ multiplex PCR, while TCRdb's copy carries only in-frame clones and drops some. Here the sample spans around 100,000 clones, roughly three fifths being singletons. The source material was CD4+ T cells sorted from blood, sampled at week 24, from a patient treated with tofacitinib. The receptor set was obtained from a human donor with alopecia areata. Each CDR3 is given with its conserved first and last residue.

v_call cdr3_aa
TRBV4-2 CASSQDQRGSNQPQHF
TRBV6-1 CASIYNRDTGELFF
TRBV29-1 CSVESLNYGYTF
TRBV29-1 CSVGSGQETQYF
TRBV6-6 CASTRTGSSYEQYF
TRBV4-3 CASSQEGGTGVSEQYF
TRBV9 CASSSGLAMNTGELFF
TRBV6-6 CASSPTGDIRTDTQYF
TRBV5-5 CASSMQGGKETQYF
TRBV11-3 CASSLGYGPFSDTQYF
TRBV7-9 CASLRVDTQYF
TRBV30 CAWSTYTEAFF
TRBV5-1 CASSLQGDDGYTF
TRBV29-1 CSGTGGLGNQPQHF
TRBV7-2 CASSFGTWGDEKLFF
TRBV15 CATSRERPGETQYF
TRBV4-3 CASSQDLGTLRAGELFF
TRBV30 CAWSKNYGYTF
TRBV4-3 CASSQDLGGLGSGANVLTF
TRBV4-2 CASSQAKGLDTQYF
TRBV7-2 CASTTGIGYGYTF
TRBV5-1 CASSPGRIDTEAFF
TRBV5-6 CASSMRGIGFGDTQYF
TRBV7-2 CASSLARQGNTEAFF
TRBV7-9 CASSFEGGASPLHF
TRBV7-9 CASRARKETQYF
TRBV7-2 CASSSQGNTIYF
TRBV29-1 CSVAGVIVTEAFF
TRBV4-2 CASSHDAKKDRGFLITDTQYF
TRBV6-5 CASTPGTGVTGELFF
TRBV7-3 CASSLGGLETQYF
TRBV30 CAWSGQWNTEAFF
TRBV7-2 CASSLRGGVDIQYF
TRBV5-1 CASSDRGETQYF
TRBV7-2 CASSFAGANVLTF
TRBV19 CASSLPVGTQYF
TRBV15 CATRLAGGPNTGELFF
TRBV20-1 CSANLGREQYF
TRBV25-1 CASSDSYEQYF
TRBV29-1 CSVVLGRVHGYTF
TRBV2 CASSVGGYNEQFF
TRBV7-2 CASSLVKGYGYTF
TRBV29-1 CSAKTSGQETQYF
TRBV4-2 CASSQDGSASSTDTQYF
TRBV6-1 CASSESGGRAFF
TRBV7-8 CASSSTLYNEQFF
TRBV29-1 CSVQTGRGDTQYF
TRBV5-1 CASSLASSLSTDTQYF
TRBV5-1 CASSSGTGTDTQYF
TRBV30 CAWSRTGGQPQHF
TRBV29-1 CSVHRDSYNEQFF
TRBV4-3 CASSPFNTGELFF
TRBV27 CASSPAGAPYEQYF